One sample yielded the 13 T cell receptor beta chains listed below, sequenced in a study of regulatory and conventional T cells in breast cancer. One entry per CDR3 protein results from TCRdb running MiXCR on the reads. This sample's clone table lists some 50 distinct CDR3 sequences. The sample was regulatory or conventional T cells from blood (not recorded which); whether cultured is not recorded. The receptor set was obtained from a human donor with breast cancer or in good health (not recorded which).

By sample share, this clonotype is hyperexpanded (1% or more). J is TRBJ1-2 and V is TRBV3-1; D unclear. CDR3 length equals 13 residues. Trimming removed 1 base at V and 8 bases at J, with 11 bases between. Germline V gives CDR1 LGHDT, CDR2 YNNKEL (reference sequence). The CDR3 reads CASSQVGMDGYTF. CDR3 sequence (DNA): TGTGCCAGCAGCCAAGTTGGGATGGACGGCTACACCTTC.

The chain has TRBV30 and TRBJ2-4; weak D call: TRBD2 (5 bases). From germline, CDR1 is GTSNPN and CDR2 SVGIG (reference sequence). V shed 0 bases and J shed 12 bases, with 9 bases lying between them. CDR3 size: 11 residues. CDR3 residues: CAWSVRLAQYF. DNA of the CDR3: TGTGCCTGGAGTGTAAGGCTAGCTCAGTACTTC. The entire variable domain, with the rest obtained from reference TRBV30 and TRBJ2-4, is as follows: SQTIHQWPATLVQPVGSPLSLECTVEGTSNPNLYWYRQAAGRGLQLLFYSVGIGQISSEVPQNLSASRPQDRQFILSSKKLLLSDSGFYLCAWSVRLAQYFGAGTRLSVL.

This clonotype ranks as large. This chain links TRBV11-2 with TRBJ1-5; 7 bases agree with TRBD1. J was trimmed by 2 bases and V by 1 base; bases with no gene match: 2. The CDR3 consists of 15 residues. Germline loops: CDR1 SGHAT, CDR2 FQNNGV. DNA for the CDR3: TGTGCCAGCAGCTTAGGCGGGACAGGCAATCAGCCCCAGCATTTT. The encoded protein is CASSLGGTGNQPQHF.

This chain connects TRBV15 to TRBJ2-5; D perhaps matches TRBD2 (6 bases). From germline, CDR1 is LNHNV and CDR2 YYDKDF (reference sequence). CDR3 length: 18 residues. V lost 3 bases and J lost 1, with 21 bases in between. The CDR3 protein is CATSRREVGFALQETQYF. CDR3 coding DNA: TGTGCCACCAGCAGGAGGGAGGTAGGGTTCGCCCTCCAAGAGACCCAGTACTTC.

By sample fraction, this clonotype is large. The chain uses TRBV27 and TRBJ2-4; TRBD1 matches 7 bases. CDR1 is MNHEY, CDR2 SMNVEV, per germline (reference sequence). The CDR3 has 16 amino acids. Germline trimming cut 5 bases from V and 0 bases from J; bases unmatched to any gene: 7. CDR3 sequence reads: CASSLRTGLAKNIQYF. The CDR3 bases are TGTGCCAGCAGTCTCCGGACAGGTCTAGCCAAAAACATTCAGTACTTC.

As regards this clonotype: Relative to the germline gene, one junction end is altered; a read error may explain this. V is TRBV3-1 and J is TRBJ1-2, with no clear D. In germline, CDR1 is LGHDT, CDR2 YNNKEL (reference sequence). The CDR3 spans 13 residues. The CDR3 nucleotides are TGTGCCGGCAGCCAAGTTGGGATGGGCGGCTACACCTTC. This sequence encodes CAGSQVGMGGYTF.

This clonotype is deemed hyperexpanded. The CDR3 protein is CASSRDGTALETQYF. Here the CDR3 DNA reads TGTGCCAGCAGCCGGGACGGGACAGCTCTAGAGACCCAGTACTTC. The chain joins TRBV11-2 to TRBJ2-5; 7 positions match TRBD1. Germline assignment: CDR1 SGHAT and CDR2 FQNNGV. The CDR3 is 15 amino acids. V was clipped by 5 bases and J by 4 bases; unmatched bases: 10.

This clonotype is labeled hyperexpanded. The chain carries TRBV5-1 and TRBJ1-5; 9 bases align to TRBD1. This CDR3 comprises 15 residues. V lost 5 bases and J lost 5; bases outside the gene matches: 8. CDR1 SGHRS and CDR2 YFSETQ come from the germline V gene. The CDR3 loop reads CASSATGGPDQPQHF. Here the CDR3 DNA reads TGCGCCAGCAGTGCCACAGGGGGCCCGGATCAGCCCCAGCATTTT.

By sample share, this clonotype is hyperexpanded. The CDR3 sequence is CASSYRLAGENTDTQYF. CDR3 nucleotide sequence: TGTGCCAGCAGCTACAGACTAGCGGGAGAAAACACAGATACGCAGTATTTT. The J gene is TRBJ2-3, the V gene TRBV4-2, with 12 nucleotides matching TRBD2. V dropped 5 bases and J dropped 2; count of bases not matched to a gene: 8. CDR3 length: 17 amino acids. The germline gives CDR1 LGHNA, CDR2 YNFKEQ.

This clonotype is labeled hyperexpanded. V is TRBV5-1 and J is TRBJ2-7; D perhaps matches TRBD1 (6 bases). This CDR3 has 13 amino acids. Germline CDR1 reads SGHRS; CDR2 reads YFSETQ. V lost 4 bases, J lost 5 bases, and 13 bases lay in between. In DNA form, the CDR3 reads TGCGCCAGCAGCCCGGACAGTCTCGACGAGCAGTACTTC. Protein sequence: CASSPDSLDEQYF.

With respect to this clonotype: A read error may be the cause here, since a much bigger clone is one base away. The chain combines TRBV20-1 with TRBJ2-7; 8 bases map to TRBD2. The CDR3 loop spans 15 amino acids. Germline V gives CDR1 DFQATT, CDR2 SNEGSKA (reference sequence). CDR3 protein: CSARDPSGSSYEQCF. The DNA for the CDR3 is TGCAGTGCTAGAGATCCGAGCGGGAGCTCCTACGAGCAGTGCTTC.

By frequency in the sample, this clonotype is large. J is TRBJ1-2 and V is TRBV7-6, with 7 bases identical to TRBD1. CDR1 and CDR2 (germline): SGHVS, FNYEAQ. CDR3 length: 15 residues. The J segment lost 1 base and the V segment lost 5 bases, leaving 7 bases of the junction unmatched. This CDR3 is CASSPSTGNNYGYTF. The CDR3 DNA is TGTGCCAGCAGCCCATCGACAGGGAATAACTATGGCTACACCTTC.

In this sample, this clonotype turned up a few times. The chain links TRBV28 to TRBJ1-2, with unresolved D. Trimming cost V 2 bases and J 1 base, with 11 bases left between them. Germline V lookup: CDR1 MDHEN, CDR2 SYDVKM. CDR3 length: 15 residues. As DNA, the CDR3 is TGTGCCAGCAGTTTAGGCCCCGGGTTTAACTATGGCTACACCTTC. It is translated as CASSLGPGFNYGYTF.